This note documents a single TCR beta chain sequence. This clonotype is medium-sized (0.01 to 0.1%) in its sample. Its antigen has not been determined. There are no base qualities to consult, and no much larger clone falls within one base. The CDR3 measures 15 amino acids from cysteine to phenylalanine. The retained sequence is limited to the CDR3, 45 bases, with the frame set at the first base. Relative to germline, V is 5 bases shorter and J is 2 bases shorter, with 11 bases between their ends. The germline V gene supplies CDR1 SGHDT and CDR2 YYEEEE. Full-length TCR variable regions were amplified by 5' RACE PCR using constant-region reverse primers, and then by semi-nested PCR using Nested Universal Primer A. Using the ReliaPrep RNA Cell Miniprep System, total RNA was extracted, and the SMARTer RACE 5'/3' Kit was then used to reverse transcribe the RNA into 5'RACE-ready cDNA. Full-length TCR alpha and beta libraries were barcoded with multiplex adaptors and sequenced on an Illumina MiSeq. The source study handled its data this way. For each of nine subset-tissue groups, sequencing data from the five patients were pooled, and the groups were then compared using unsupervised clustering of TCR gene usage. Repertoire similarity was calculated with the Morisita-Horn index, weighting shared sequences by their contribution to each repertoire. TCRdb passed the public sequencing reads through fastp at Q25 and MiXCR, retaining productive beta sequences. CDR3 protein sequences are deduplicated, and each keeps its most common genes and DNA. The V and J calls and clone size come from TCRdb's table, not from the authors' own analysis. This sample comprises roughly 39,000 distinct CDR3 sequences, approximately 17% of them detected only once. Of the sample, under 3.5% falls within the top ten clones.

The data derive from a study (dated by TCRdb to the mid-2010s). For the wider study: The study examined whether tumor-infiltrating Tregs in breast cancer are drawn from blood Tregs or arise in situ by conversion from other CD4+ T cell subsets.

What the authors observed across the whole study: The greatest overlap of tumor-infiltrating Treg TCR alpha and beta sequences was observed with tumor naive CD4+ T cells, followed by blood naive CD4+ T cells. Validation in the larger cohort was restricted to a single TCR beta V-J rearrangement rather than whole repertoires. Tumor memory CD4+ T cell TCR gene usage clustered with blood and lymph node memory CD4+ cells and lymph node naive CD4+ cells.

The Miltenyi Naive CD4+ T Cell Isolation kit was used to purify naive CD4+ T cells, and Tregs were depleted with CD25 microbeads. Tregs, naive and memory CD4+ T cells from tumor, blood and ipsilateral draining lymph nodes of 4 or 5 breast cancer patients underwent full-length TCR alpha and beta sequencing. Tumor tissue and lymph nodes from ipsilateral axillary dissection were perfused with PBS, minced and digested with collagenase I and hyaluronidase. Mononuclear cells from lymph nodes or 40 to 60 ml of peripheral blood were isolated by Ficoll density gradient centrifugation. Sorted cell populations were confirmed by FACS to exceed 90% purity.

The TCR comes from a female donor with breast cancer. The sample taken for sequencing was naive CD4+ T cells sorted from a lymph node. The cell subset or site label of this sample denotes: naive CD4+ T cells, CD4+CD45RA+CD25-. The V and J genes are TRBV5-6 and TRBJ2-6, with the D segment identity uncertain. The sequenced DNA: TGTGCCAGCAGGTCGGGCGTTCCTGGGGCCAACGTCCTGACTTTC. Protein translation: CASRSGVPGANVLTF.